The source of this TCR beta chain is a study of blood T cell repertoires in COVID-19. In the study overall: The study drew acute and convalescent COVID-19 samples from the United States, Italy and Spain. T cells, B-cell-depleted T cells, or PBMCs provided the cDNA or gDNA that served as material.

Donors were grouped by their self-reported clinical history. Original handling: Reference gene primer amplification gave estimated nucleated cell counts. Assay used: immunoSEQ multiplex PCR; TCRdb lists only in-frame clones, some missing. From that table come the V and J calls and clone size; the DNA was used to work out D and trimming. The data hold a few hundred thousand clones, with about 88% observed a single time. Germline V gene lookup returns CDR1 LGHNA and CDR2 YNFKEQ. The CDR3 totals 15 residues. V was shortened by 0 bases and J by 2 bases, with 11 bases between the two germline ends. The rearrangement links TRBV4-2 to TRBJ2-7, with D possibly being TRBD2 (5 bases). Sequenced sample: PBMCs or T cells enriched from blood (not recorded which). The sequence was collected from a woman aged 40 to 50 who had recovered from COVID-19. DNA of the CDR3: TGTGCCAGCAGCCAAGAAGCGGAGGCGACCTACGAGCAGTACTTC. It encodes CASSQEAEATYEQYF.